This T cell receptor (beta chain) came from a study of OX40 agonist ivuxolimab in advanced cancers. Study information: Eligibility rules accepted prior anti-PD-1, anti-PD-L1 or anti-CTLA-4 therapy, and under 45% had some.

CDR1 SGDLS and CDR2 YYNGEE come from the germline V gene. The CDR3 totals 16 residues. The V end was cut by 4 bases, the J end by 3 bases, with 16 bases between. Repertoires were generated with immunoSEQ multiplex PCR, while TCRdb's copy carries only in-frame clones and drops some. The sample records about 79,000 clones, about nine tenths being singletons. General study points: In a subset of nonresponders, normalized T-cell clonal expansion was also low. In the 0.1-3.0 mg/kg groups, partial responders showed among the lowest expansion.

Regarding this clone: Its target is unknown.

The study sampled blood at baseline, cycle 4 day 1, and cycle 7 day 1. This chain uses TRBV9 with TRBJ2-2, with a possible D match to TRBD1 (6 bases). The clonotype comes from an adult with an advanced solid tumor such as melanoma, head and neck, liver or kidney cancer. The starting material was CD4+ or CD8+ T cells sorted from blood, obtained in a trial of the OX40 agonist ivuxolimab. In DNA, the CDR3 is TGTGCCAGCAGCACCCGGGACAAGGGGTACACCGGGGAGCTGTTTTTT. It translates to CASSTRDKGYTGELFF.